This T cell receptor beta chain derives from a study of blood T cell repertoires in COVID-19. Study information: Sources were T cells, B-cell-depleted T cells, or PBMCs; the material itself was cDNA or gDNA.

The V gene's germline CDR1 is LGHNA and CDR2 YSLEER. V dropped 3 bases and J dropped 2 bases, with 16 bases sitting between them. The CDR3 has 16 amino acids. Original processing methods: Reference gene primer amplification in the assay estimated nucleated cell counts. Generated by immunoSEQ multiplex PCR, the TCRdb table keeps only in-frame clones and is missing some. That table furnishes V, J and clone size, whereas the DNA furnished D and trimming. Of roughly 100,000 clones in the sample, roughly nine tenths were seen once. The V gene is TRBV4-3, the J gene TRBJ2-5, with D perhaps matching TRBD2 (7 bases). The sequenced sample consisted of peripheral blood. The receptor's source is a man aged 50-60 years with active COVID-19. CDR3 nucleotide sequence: TGCGCCAGCAGCCAGGGACAAGGGGGGGTACAAGAGACCCAGTACTTC. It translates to CASSQGQGGVQETQYF.